A selection of T cell receptor beta chains follows, all from one sample in a study of T cell repertoires in cytomegalovirus infection. MiXCR, applied by TCRdb to the reads, yields one record per CDR3 protein. In the table there are approximately 290,000 distinct CDR3 sequences, around 25% of which are singletons. Input material: PBMCs. These receptors were collected from a human donor in good health (CMV status not recorded). Some clones in this sample may be carry-over from other donors' samples. The CDR3 runs from the conserved cysteine through the conserved F or W. For some rows the clone size is stated as once, few or many, or as a class when expanded; others skip it.

cdr3_aa: CATSSDPSGGNNEQFF
clone_size: .
v_call: TRBV15
cdr3_length: 16
j_call: TRBJ2-1

cdr3_aa: CSAPSPSSGGGEYF
clone_size: .
v_call: TRBV20-1
cdr3_length: 14
j_call: TRBJ2-7

cdr3_aa: CASRDGGGYTF
clone_size: .
v_call: TRBV6-5
cdr3_length: 11
j_call: TRBJ1-2

cdr3_aa: CASSLVLGREYEQYF
clone_size: few
v_call: TRBV7-2
cdr3_length: 15
j_call: TRBJ2-7

cdr3_aa: CASSGDRQFF
clone_size: many
v_call: TRBV2
cdr3_length: 10
j_call: TRBJ2-1

cdr3_aa: CASSQGWAGGYYEQYF
clone_size: .
v_call: TRBV4-3
cdr3_length: 16
j_call: TRBJ2-7

cdr3_aa: CASSSQMDLNSPLHF
clone_size: many
v_call: TRBV7-2
cdr3_length: 15
j_call: TRBJ1-6

cdr3_aa: CASSLQQGGEKLFF
clone_size: .
v_call: TRBV5-1
cdr3_length: 14
j_call: TRBJ1-4

cdr3_aa: CASSHRDRTLGTIYF
clone_size: few
v_call: TRBV14
cdr3_length: 15
j_call: TRBJ1-3

cdr3_aa: CASTRGQGVNQPQHF
clone_size: many
v_call: TRBV6-1
cdr3_length: 15
j_call: TRBJ1-5

cdr3_aa: CASSSQGSGEKLFF
clone_size: .
v_call: TRBV7-6
cdr3_length: 14
j_call: TRBJ1-4

cdr3_aa: CSVAPPLKANYGYTF
clone_size: .
v_call: TRBV29-1
cdr3_length: 15
j_call: TRBJ1-2

cdr3_aa: CASSLGGQGWTEAFF
clone_size: many
v_call: TRBV7-2
cdr3_length: 15
j_call: TRBJ1-1

cdr3_aa: CASSLQRDKQYF
clone_size: .
v_call: TRBV7-2
cdr3_length: 12
j_call: TRBJ2-3

cdr3_aa: CSVEIPGGSGNQPQHF
clone_size: .
v_call: TRBV29-1
cdr3_length: 16
j_call: TRBJ1-5

cdr3_aa: CASSQIDAHEQYF
clone_size: few
v_call: TRBV4-3
cdr3_length: 13
j_call: TRBJ2-7

cdr3_aa: CASSLVDAGSGNTIYF
clone_size: many
v_call: TRBV7-2
cdr3_length: 16
j_call: TRBJ1-3

cdr3_aa: CSTGGTDYNEQFF
clone_size: .
v_call: TRBV29-1
cdr3_length: 13
j_call: TRBJ2-1

cdr3_aa: CASSYSGGNQPQHF
clone_size: many
v_call: TRBV7-2
cdr3_length: 14
j_call: TRBJ1-5

cdr3_aa: CASSRQTGSSYNEQFF
clone_size: many
v_call: TRBV4-1
cdr3_length: 16
j_call: TRBJ2-1

cdr3_aa: CASSKRTASTDTQYF
clone_size: few
v_call: TRBV10-2
cdr3_length: 15
j_call: TRBJ2-3

cdr3_aa: CAISGGPGETQYF
clone_size: once
v_call: TRBV10-3
cdr3_length: 13
j_call: TRBJ2-5

cdr3_aa: CASSQDPGYYGYTF
clone_size: many
v_call: TRBV4-3
cdr3_length: 14
j_call: TRBJ1-2

cdr3_aa: CASSFEGIEQYF
clone_size: many
v_call: TRBV7-2
cdr3_length: 12
j_call: TRBJ2-7

cdr3_aa: CASSQVNRRADTQYF
clone_size: few
v_call: TRBV4-2
cdr3_length: 15
j_call: TRBJ2-3

cdr3_aa: CSVAAPPDTQYF
clone_size: .
v_call: TRBV29-1
cdr3_length: 12
j_call: TRBJ2-3

cdr3_aa: CASSISGRSSYNEQFF
clone_size: few
v_call: TRBV19
cdr3_length: 16
j_call: TRBJ2-1

cdr3_aa: CASSLGHEATDTQYF
clone_size: few
v_call: TRBV7-9
cdr3_length: 15
j_call: TRBJ2-3

cdr3_aa: CASSHTTDTLPKNIQYF
clone_size: .
v_call: TRBV23-1
cdr3_length: 17
j_call: TRBJ2-4

cdr3_aa: CASSLRALEETQYF
clone_size: few
v_call: TRBV7-9
cdr3_length: 14
j_call: TRBJ2-5

cdr3_aa: CASSLPPYGELFF
clone_size: .
v_call: TRBV7-3
cdr3_length: 13
j_call: TRBJ2-2

cdr3_aa: CASSPGQGDQPQHF
clone_size: few
v_call: TRBV28
cdr3_length: 14
j_call: TRBJ1-5

cdr3_aa: CASSLGQGPHNEQFF
clone_size: .
v_call: TRBV7-9
cdr3_length: 15
j_call: TRBJ2-1

cdr3_aa: CASSLVVGGVRRRNKETQYF
clone_size: many
v_call: TRBV7-9
cdr3_length: 20
j_call: TRBJ2-5

cdr3_aa: CASSPVLNARAKNIQYF
clone_size: .
v_call: TRBV18
cdr3_length: 17
j_call: TRBJ2-4

cdr3_aa: CASNPQGASSYEQYF
clone_size: many
v_call: TRBV6-1
cdr3_length: 15
j_call: TRBJ2-7

cdr3_aa: CASSLIDYEQYF
clone_size: .
v_call: TRBV28
cdr3_length: 12
j_call: TRBJ2-7

cdr3_aa: CASSVAPGQGPYNEQFF
clone_size: .
v_call: TRBV9
cdr3_length: 17
j_call: TRBJ2-1

cdr3_aa: CASSEVKREQYF
clone_size: .
v_call: TRBV2
cdr3_length: 12
j_call: TRBJ2-7

cdr3_aa: CASSPSGGGIHEQYF
clone_size: many
v_call: TRBV7-9
cdr3_length: 15
j_call: TRBJ2-7

cdr3_aa: CASSLYSAQETQYF
clone_size: few
v_call: TRBV28
cdr3_length: 14
j_call: TRBJ2-5

cdr3_aa: CASSSHAVTANYGYTF
clone_size: many
v_call: TRBV28
cdr3_length: 16
j_call: TRBJ1-2

cdr3_aa: CASSFPIYRDKLSAFF
clone_size: .
v_call: TRBV28
cdr3_length: 16
j_call: TRBJ1-1

cdr3_aa: CASSSDYTGELFF
clone_size: .
v_call: TRBV9
cdr3_length: 13
j_call: TRBJ2-2

cdr3_aa: CASSLMGGRAGNEQFF
clone_size: .
v_call: TRBV7-2
cdr3_length: 16
j_call: TRBJ2-1

cdr3_aa: CASRASGSLETQYF
clone_size: few
v_call: TRBV6-2/TRBV6-3
cdr3_length: 14
j_call: TRBJ2-5

cdr3_aa: CASSLGTSGEAFF
clone_size: .
v_call: TRBV5-1
cdr3_length: 13
j_call: TRBJ1-1

cdr3_aa: CASSTQGGMENEQFF
clone_size: few
v_call: TRBV9
cdr3_length: 15
j_call: TRBJ2-1

cdr3_aa: CASSLEMNTEAFF
clone_size: many
v_call: TRBV7-8
cdr3_length: 13
j_call: TRBJ1-1

cdr3_aa: CASSKTGANTGELFF
clone_size: many
v_call: TRBV7-3
cdr3_length: 15
j_call: TRBJ2-2

cdr3_aa: CATSREGRGLNQPQHF
clone_size: few
v_call: TRBV15
cdr3_length: 16
j_call: TRBJ1-5

cdr3_aa: CSAATSGLAGSPQYF
clone_size: few
v_call: TRBV20-1
cdr3_length: 15
j_call: TRBJ2-5

cdr3_aa: CASSLYAGEQYF
clone_size: once
v_call: TRBV28
cdr3_length: 12
j_call: TRBJ2-7

cdr3_aa: CASSLEGRGTEAFF
clone_size: many
v_call: TRBV28
cdr3_length: 14
j_call: TRBJ1-1

cdr3_aa: CSASQETSGSYEQYF
clone_size: few
v_call: TRBV20-1
cdr3_length: 15
j_call: TRBJ2-7

cdr3_aa: CASSLGPSSSYEQYF
clone_size: .
v_call: TRBV7-2
cdr3_length: 15
j_call: TRBJ2-7

cdr3_aa: CASSFSGLADYEQYF
clone_size: many
v_call: TRBV7-2
cdr3_length: 15
j_call: TRBJ2-7

cdr3_aa: CASSPLADNEQFF
clone_size: .
v_call: TRBV25-1
cdr3_length: 13
j_call: TRBJ2-1